The TCR beta chain described here comes from a study of shared clonotypes between healthy human individuals. Study-level information: The people who gave samples were two women and three men aged 18 to 49.

Trimming shortened V by 0 bases and J by 3 bases, and 14 bases separated the two germline ends. Per the germline V gene, CDR1 is SGHRS and CDR2 is YFSETQ. The CDR3 extends over 16 amino acids. Study-level results: Naive CD4 clonotypes were shared across a handful of donors at roughly 5%. Sequencing of the sorted subsets was shown by rarefaction to be incomplete despite large depth.

This table comes from immunoSEQ multiplex PCR, and its TCRdb copy is limited to in-frame clones, with some not included. The sample lists 2 million to 3 million clones, 80% to 95% occurring once. A word on this clone: Its cognate antigen is unknown.

The study drew its donors from healthy HIV-negative adults without recent acute infections or vaccinations. Sequencing was done on a sample of naive CD4+ T cells from PBMCs. Subset in this sample: CD45RA+ positively selected. The receptor's source is a young man in good health. Some clones in this sample may be carry-over from other donors' samples. The gene calls are TRBV5-1 and TRBJ2-3; tentative D call: TRBD2 (6 bases). The CDR3 DNA sequence: TGCGCCAGCAGCTTGGGGGCTAGCGTACGGACAGATACGCAGTATTTT. It specifies CASSLGASVRTDTQYF.